Included here is one T cell receptor beta chain sequence, with context. Sequence at one end of the junction differs from germline and may be a read error. The sample belongs to a study of cytomegalovirus exposure and HLA in healthy donors. The PCR had 60 Vbeta and 13 Jbeta primers. The assay was immunoSEQ multiplex PCR, and TCRdb's table has in-frame clones only and misses some. The sample holds around 60,000 clones. Germline lookup yields CDR1 SGDLS and CDR2 YYNGEE. The CDR3 sequence is 15 residues long. The receptor comes from a man younger than 45 in good health and CMV-seropositive. The sequenced material came from PBMCs. V usage is TRBV9 and J usage is TRBJ2-1, with D perhaps matching TRBD2 (6 bases). CDR3 sequence reads: CASSRGGSSDNEQFF. CDR3 nucleotide sequence: TGTGCCAGCAGCCGTGGGGGGAGCTCCGACAATGAGCAGTTCTTC.